The next 32 T cell receptor beta chains were all read from a single sample in a study of blood T cell repertoires in COVID-19. This table comes from immunoSEQ multiplex PCR, and its TCRdb copy is limited to in-frame clones, with some not included. The sample contains 150,000 or so clones, 90% of which appear only once. The sequencing input was peripheral blood. These receptors all stem from a man between 60 and 75 years old with active or convalescent COVID-19.

The V call is TRBV10-3, the J call TRBJ2-1; D perhaps matches TRBD2 (6 bases). The CDR3 is 15 amino acids. Per the germline V gene, CDR1 is ENHRY and CDR2 is SYGVKD. The ends were cut back, 4 bases at V and 1 base at J, with 11 bases in the middle. The CDR3 bases are TGTGCCATCAGTGCGCGGGATACTTCCTACAATGAGCAGTTCTTC. Its translation is CAISARDTSYNEQFF.

The chain joins TRBV11-2 to TRBJ1-2, with TRBD1 identical over 7 bases. The germline V gene encodes CDR1 SGHAT and CDR2 FQNNGV. This CDR3 contains 16 residues. Trimming cost V 4 bases and J 0 bases; bases outside gene matches: 8. The CDR3 coding sequence is TGTGCCAGCAGCTCACTCTGGGACAGAACTAACTATGGCTACACCTTC. It encodes CASSSLWDRTNYGYTF.

The chain has TRBV5-6 and TRBJ1-2; D not certain. Germline V gene data show CDR1 as SGHDT and CDR2 as YYEEEE. The CDR3 runs 14 residues. Trimming pared 0 bases from V and 1 base from J, leaving 7 bases between. CDR3 amino acids: CASSLGGYNYGYTF. The CDR3 coding sequence is TGTGCCAGCAGCTTGGGAGGTTATAACTATGGCTACACCTTC.

This clone was picked up one time. V and J are TRBV25-1 and TRBJ2-7; the D is unclear. CDR3 size: 11 residues. The V gene lost 2 bases and the J gene lost 4 bases, with 3 bases spanning the gap. Looked up from germline, CDR1 is MGHDK and CDR2 is SYGVNS. The CDR3 region has the DNA TGTGCCAGCAGTGAAGCGTACGAGCAGTACTTC. Residues: CASSEAYEQYF.

The rearrangement uses TRBV27 and TRBJ2-7; possible D gene TRBD2, 6 bases. There are 15 residues in the CDR3. Germline CDR1 is MNHEY and CDR2 is SMNVEV (reference sequence). The V end was cut by 0 bases, the J end by 2 bases, with 11 bases between. The CDR3 sequence is CASSLSLAGAYEQYF. The CDR3 DNA follows: TGTGCCAGCAGTTTATCACTAGCTGGGGCCTACGAGCAGTACTTC.

V is TRBV19 and J is TRBJ1-3; maybe TRBD1 (6 bases). In germline, CDR1 is LNHDA, CDR2 SQIVND (reference sequence). The CDR3 contains 16 residues. V lost 2 bases and J lost 0, with 11 bases in between. The CDR3 protein is CASSIPDRISGNTIYF. CDR3 in DNA: TGTGCCAGTAGTATACCCGACAGGATCTCTGGAAACACCATATATTTT.

This chain uses TRBV25-1 with TRBJ1-1; no clear D gene. V was shortened by 11 bases and J by 6 bases, with 19 bases between the two germline ends. The CDR3 length is 13 residues. The germline CDR1 and CDR2 sequences are MGHDK and SYGVNS. CDR3 DNA sequence: TGTGCCTCTCAAACCGGAGTCCTTGCTGAAGCTTTCTTT. This translates into CASQTGVLAEAFF.

This clone was seen a single time. This rearrangement joins TRBV10-1 to TRBJ2-5; 12 nucleotides agree with TRBD2. The germline V gene has CDR1 WNHNN and CDR2 SYGVQD (reference sequence). The V and J ends lost 2 bases and 5 bases, in that order; junction bases with no gene match: 6. The length of the CDR3 is 16 residues. The CDR3 DNA follows: TGCGCCAGCAGTGAGGGGACTAGCGGGCCTAAGGAGACCCAGTACTTC. It specifies CASSEGTSGPKETQYF.

This sequence joins TRBV19 and TRBJ2-7; D might be TRBD1 (5 bases). Per germline, CDR1 LNHDA and CDR2 SQIVND (reference sequence). The CDR3 length is 13 residues. The ends were cut back, 1 base at V and 8 bases at J, with 12 bases in the middle. CDR3 residues: CASSIGTQNQQYF. As DNA, the CDR3 is TGTGCCAGTAGTATAGGGACACAAAACCAGCAGTACTTC.

V gene TRBV14 combines with J gene TRBJ1-2; 7 bases agree with TRBD1. Trimming took 4 bases from V and 6 from J; bases not matched to a gene: 17. CDR1 and CDR2 from the germline V gene are SGHDN and FVKESK. CDR3 length equals 17 residues. CDR3 DNA sequence: TGTGCCAGCAGCCCTGCCGGACTGACAGGGTATATGAATGGCTACACCTTC. The encoded protein is CASSPAGLTGYMNGYTF.

The V gene is TRBV6-6, the J gene TRBJ2-3, with TRBD2 as a possible D gene (6 bases). Trimming cost V 3 bases and J 4 bases, with 14 bases left between them. There are 15 residues in the CDR3. Per the germline V gene, CDR1 is MNHNY and CDR2 is SVGAGI (reference sequence). The DNA for the CDR3 is TGTGCCAGCAGTTATGAGGGAGGCGCCCCAGATACGCAGTATTTT. It is translated as CASSYEGGAPDTQYF.

The rearrangement joins TRBV9 to TRBJ1-1; a possible D gene is TRBD1 (6 bases). Trimming pared 0 bases from V and 3 bases from J, leaving 15 bases between. The germline CDR1 and CDR2 sequences are SGDLS and YYNGEE. This CDR3 is 16 amino acids long. Here the CDR3 reads CASSVAFQGLDTEAFF. The CDR3 nucleotides are TGTGCCAGCAGCGTAGCCTTTCAGGGGCTGGACACTGAAGCTTTCTTT.

As DNA, the CDR3 is TGTGCCAGCAGCTTGGTGGTTTGGGGAGAAGGTAATTCACCCCTCCACTTT. Residues: CASSLVVWGEGNSPLHF. The genes are TRBV5-6 and TRBJ1-6, with unresolved D. The CDR3 consists of 17 residues. Germline V gene sequence: CDR1 SGHDT, CDR2 YYEEEE. With 0 bases removed from V and 6 bases from J, the gap between germline ends came to 16 bases.

This clone has a single count. This chain connects TRBV5-5 to TRBJ2-7; D not resolved. The CDR3 runs to 14 residues. V was pared by 0 bases and J by 2 bases, with 9 bases between. Germline V CDR1 and CDR2: SGHKS, YYEKEE (reference sequence). The CDR3: CASSLGLEAYEQYF. Written as DNA, the CDR3 is TGTGCCAGCAGCTTGGGCCTAGAGGCCTACGAGCAGTACTTC.

As DNA, the CDR3 is TGTGCCAGCAGCTTCCAGACAGCCCGCTCTGGAAACACCATATATTTT. Protein sequence: CASSFQTARSGNTIYF. The chain uses TRBV7-8 and TRBJ1-3; D possibly corresponds to TRBD1 (5 bases). CDR1 and CDR2 (germline): SGHVS, FQNEAQ. The CDR3 extends over 16 amino acids. V was pared by 3 bases and J by 0 bases, with 12 bases between.

The gene calls are TRBV27 and TRBJ1-1, with 7 bases matching TRBD1. The V segment lost 0 bases and the J segment 11 bases; nucleotides outside the gene matches: 9. Germline V lookup: CDR1 MNHEY, CDR2 SMNVEV (reference sequence). This CDR3 contains 14 residues. Here the CDR3 reads CASSLSRGGGLAFF. CDR3 nucleotide sequence: TGTGCCAGCAGTTTATCGCGAGGGGGCGGATTGGCTTTCTTT.

This clone has a handful of counts. The chain carries TRBV28 and TRBJ1-5, with D possibly being TRBD1 (6 bases). Germline V lookup: CDR1 MDHEN, CDR2 SYDVKM. Trimming stripped 3 bases from V and 10 bases from J, with 19 bases between. The CDR3 consists of 15 residues. The CDR3 region is CASSLGPTGNKPQHF. The DNA of the CDR3 is TGTGCCAGCAGTTTGGGACCGACAGGCAATAAACCCCAGCATTTT.

The V call is TRBV5-1, the J call TRBJ1-2, with D possibly matching TRBD1 (6 bases). In germline, CDR1 is SGHRS, CDR2 YFSETQ. The V end lost 1 base, the J end lost 4 bases, and 11 bases lay between the germline ends. This CDR3 contains 14 residues. CDR3 protein: CASSLSTGIYGYTF. The CDR3 bases are TGCGCCAGCAGCTTGTCAACAGGGATCTATGGCTACACCTTC. Full variable domain (missing parts from reference TRBV5-1 and TRBJ1-2): KAGVTQTPRYLIKTRGQQVTLSCSPISGHRSVSWYQQTPGQGLQFLFEYFSETQRNKGNFPGRFSGRQFSNSRSEMNVSTLELGDSALYLCASSLSTGIYGYTFGSGTRLTVV.

The rearrangement joins TRBV21-1 to TRBJ1-5. TRBV21-1 is termed a pseudogene. CDR3 size: 18 residues. This CDR3 reads CASSKAYVGSPSNQPQHF. The CDR3 DNA is TGTGCCAGCAGCAAAGCTTATGTGGGGAGTCCGAGCAATCAGCCCCAGCATTTT.

This sequence joins TRBV5-1 and TRBJ2-7; 9 nucleotides match TRBD1. Germline V lookup: CDR1 SGHRS, CDR2 YFSETQ. V shed 4 bases, J shed 3 bases, and the junction held 8 bases outside the gene matches. This CDR3 spans 15 amino acids. This chain's CDR3 is CASSPWDRAGYEQYF. CDR3 nucleotides: TGCGCCAGCAGCCCCTGGGACAGGGCAGGCTACGAGCAGTACTTC.

This clone was observed once. The rearrangement links TRBV6-5 to TRBJ1-5; the D gene is possibly TRBD1 (6 bases). Germline CDR1 reads MNHEY; CDR2 reads SVGAGI. The CDR3 has 13 residues. V lost 5 bases and J 7 bases, leaving 12 bases between the germline ends. The CDR3 DNA is TGTGCCAGCAGTCACAGGGTGGAGCAGCCCCAGCATTTT. Its protein product is CASSHRVEQPQHF.

The chain links TRBV10-3 to TRBJ1-1, with D possibly matching TRBD1 (6 bases). This CDR3 region has 13 residues. Trimming took off 3 bases at V and 5 bases at J, with 10 bases between the two ends. Germline-derived CDR1 and CDR2 are ENHRY and SYGVKD. The CDR3 nucleotides are TGTGCCATCAGTGATCAACAGGGAACTGAAGCTTTCTTT. Encoded protein: CAISDQQGTEAFF.

This rearrangement joins TRBV4-1 to TRBJ1-2; 7 nucleotides match TRBD1. The CDR3 has 14 amino acids. Losses at the gene ends were 8 bases for V and 7 bases for J; bases not matched to a gene: 13. Germline V lookup: CDR1 MGHRA, CDR2 YSYEKL. The CDR3 here is CASRQGTIASGYTF. The CDR3 region has the DNA TGCGCCAGCCGACAGGGTACTATAGCTAGTGGCTACACCTTC.

This rearrangement joins TRBV7-6 to TRBJ2-7; TRBD2 aligns across 7 bases. This CDR3 contains 13 residues. Germline V gene data show CDR1 as SGHVS and CDR2 as FNYEAQ. J gave up 7 bases and V 6 bases, and 9 bases lay outside the gene matches. The CDR3 protein is CASSSGTMKEQYF. In nucleotides, the CDR3 is TGTGCCAGCAGTTCCGGGACTATGAAAGAGCAGTACTTC.

This clone occurred a few times. The chain links TRBV6-2 or TRBV6-3 to TRBJ1-4; D might be TRBD1 (5 bases). V was pared by 4 bases and J by 9 bases, with 18 bases between. There are 15 residues in the CDR3. Germline assignment: CDR1 MNHEY and CDR2 SVGEGT. The CDR3: CASSSHSTDGKKLFF. CDR3 sequence (DNA): TGTGCCAGCAGTTCTCATTCGACAGACGGAAAAAAACTGTTTTTT.

Comments on this clone: No conserved phenylalanine or tryptophan is present at the end of the CDR3, so a read error is the likely explanation. No DNA is shown, since the ends of the CDR3 on it are uncertain; the CDR3 is the one TCRdb lists. The chain joins TRBV7-6 to TRBJ2-7; the table's D call, TRBD2, was not checked against the DNA. The CDR3 comprises 13 residues, both ends counted. Germline V gene lookup returns CDR1 SGHVS and CDR2 FNYEAQ. The CDR3: CASSPLASLPPTI.

The genes are TRBV6-5 and TRBJ1-2; D unresolved. With 6 bases removed from V and 3 bases from J, the gap between germline ends came to 14 bases. The CDR3 runs 14 residues. Germline-derived CDR1 and CDR2 are MNHEY and SVGAGI. The DNA for the CDR3 is TGTGCCAGCAGGGAGGTGAGGGAGCACTATGGCTACACCTTC. Residues: CASREVREHYGYTF.

CDR3 in amino acids: CASSRTLTYEQYF. CDR3 nucleotides: TGTGCCAGCAGCCGGACTCTCACCTACGAGCAGTACTTC. The chain recombines TRBV28 with TRBJ2-7; TRBD2 is a possible D gene (5 bases). The V end lost 6 bases, the J end lost 2 bases, and 11 bases lay between the germline ends. This CDR3 contains 13 residues. Germline values: CDR1 MDHEN, CDR2 SYDVKM.

This clone was observed a single time. This chain links TRBV6-1 with TRBJ1-2; 7 nucleotides agree with TRBD1. V lost 5 bases to trimming and J lost 3 bases; unmatched junction nucleotides: 6. Germline CDR1 and CDR2: MNHNS and SASEGT. CDR3 length: 14 residues. In DNA, the CDR3 is TGTGCCAGCAGTTCTCAAACAGGGGACTATGGCTACACCTTC. Its protein is CASSSQTGDYGYTF.

The gene calls are TRBV3-1 (or the pseudogene TRBV3-2) and TRBJ2-7, with D perhaps TRBD2 (6 bases). Germline V gene lookup returns CDR1 LGHDT and CDR2 YNNKEL (reference sequence). The length of the CDR3 is 15 residues. The V end was cut by 3 bases, the J end by 6 bases, with 18 bases between. Written as DNA, the CDR3 is TGTGCCAGCAGCCAGAGGGACTTTCTTTTATCCGAGCAGTACTTC. Protein product: CASSQRDFLLSEQYF.

The chain has TRBV7-9 and TRBJ1-2; tentative D call: TRBD1 (6 bases). The CDR3 sequence is 12 residues long. Trimming left V 2 bases short and J 11 bases short, with 12 bases between. CDR1 and CDR2 from the germline V gene are SEHNR and FQNEAQ (reference sequence). In DNA form, the CDR3 reads TGTGCCAGCAGCTTACAGGGGTTTGGGTACACCTTC. Amino acid sequence: CASSLQGFGYTF.

The chain is built from TRBV19 and TRBJ2-4; TRBD1 is a possible D gene (6 bases). V dropped 7 bases and J dropped 10 bases, with 14 bases sitting between them. Germline V lookup: CDR1 LNHDA, CDR2 SQIVND (reference sequence). This CDR3 has 12 residues. The CDR3 sequence: CASMETGGIQYF. The CDR3 DNA reads as TGTGCCAGTATGGAGACAGGTGGGATTCAGTACTTC.